The 9 T cell receptor beta chains reported below all come from one sample, sequenced in a study of cytomegalovirus exposure and HLA in healthy donors. A multiplex PCR was run with 60 Vbeta primers and 13 Jbeta primers. Sequencing was performed with immunoSEQ multiplex PCR; in TCRdb, only in-frame clones are kept and a portion is missing. The sample holds about 150,000 clones, over 70% seen once. Sequenced sample: PBMCs. These receptor sequences come from a woman aged 35 to 49 in good health and CMV-seropositive.

The CDR3 DNA reads as TGTGCCAGCAGCTTTAGCGGGGGGGCCACAGATACGCAGTATTTT. This gives the protein CASSFSGGATDTQYF. The chain has TRBV11-2 and TRBJ2-3; 11 bases line up with TRBD2. The CDR3 is made up of 15 amino acids. Germline values: CDR1 SGHAT, CDR2 FQNNGV. Unmatched junction bases numbered 1, after V lost 3 bases and J lost 2 bases.

The V call is TRBV28, the J call TRBJ2-2; D gene ambiguous. The CDR3 length is 15 residues. Per the germline V gene, CDR1 is MDHEN and CDR2 is SYDVKM. V was clipped by 0 bases and J by 3 bases, with 8 bases between them. DNA for the CDR3: TGTGCCAGCAGTTTATGGGGCAGCCACACCGGGGAGCTGTTTTTT. Translated, it gives CASSLWGSHTGELFF.

This clone was observed a handful of times. This chain joins TRBV7-9 and TRBJ2-7; 8 nucleotides line up with TRBD1. The J segment lost 2 bases and the V segment lost 5 bases, leaving 8 bases of the junction unmatched. This CDR3 is built from 15 residues. Germline CDR1 and CDR2: SEHNR and FQNEAQ (reference sequence). The CDR3 nucleotides read TGTGCCAGCAGCCTCCGGGACAGGTTTACCTACGAGCAGTACTTC. It translates to CASSLRDRFTYEQYF.

This chain links TRBV28 with TRBJ1-3; TRBD1 might be the D (6 bases). The germline V gene has CDR1 MDHEN and CDR2 SYDVKM. V lost 6 bases to trimming and J lost 2 bases, with 11 bases between them. The CDR3 spans 14 residues. CDR3 in amino acids: CASRPGTTGNTIYF. The CDR3 DNA reads TGTGCCAGCAGGCCCGGGACAACTGGAAACACCATATATTTT.

The chain links TRBV6-5 to TRBJ1-2; D is possibly TRBD1 (6 bases). Per germline, CDR1 MNHEY and CDR2 SVGAGI. The CDR3 has 13 amino acids. Deletions cut 6 bases from V and 4 bases from J, with 12 bases between. The DNA for the CDR3 is TGTGCCAGCAGCCAAGGACAGCTCTATGGCTACACCTTC. It codes for CASSQGQLYGYTF.

V gene TRBV10-2 combines with J gene TRBJ1-2, with TRBD1 identical over 7 bases. CDR1 is WSHSY, CDR2 SAAADI, per germline. The CDR3 covers 13 residues. J lost 4 bases, V lost 5 bases, and 4 bases had no gene match. DNA of the CDR3: TGCGCCAGCAGTACGACAGGGCGCTATGGCTACACCTTC. Its translation is CASSTTGRYGYTF.

The chain is built from TRBV6-5 and TRBJ2-2; D is perhaps TRBD1 (6 bases). The CDR3 consists of 15 residues. V dropped 8 bases and J dropped 6 bases, with 19 bases sitting between them. Per the germline V gene, CDR1 is MNHEY and CDR2 is SVGAGI. CDR3 sequence reads: CASVWEQGVSGELFF. The DNA of the CDR3 is TGTGCCAGCGTGTGGGAACAGGGAGTGTCCGGGGAGCTGTTTTTT.

The CDR3: CASSQEGGRVLAGAQETQYF. CDR3 DNA: TGTGCCAGCAGCCAAGAGGGTGGAAGGGTCCTAGCGGGGGCCCAAGAGACCCAGTACTTC. V gene TRBV4-2 combines with J gene TRBJ2-5; 10 bases map to TRBD2. CDR1 and CDR2 (germline): LGHNA, YNFKEQ. The CDR3 consists of 20 residues. The junction had 14 bases not matched to a gene; V was cut back by 0 bases and J by 1 base.

The V gene is TRBV14, the J gene TRBJ2-1; 9 bases align to TRBD1. The CDR3 loop spans 18 amino acids. V gave up 3 bases and J gave up 6 bases; unmatched junction bases: 15. CDR1 and CDR2 from the germline V gene are SGHDN and FVKESK. CDR3 DNA: TGTGCCAGCAGCCACGCCCCACTCGTGGACAGGGGACCCAATGAGCAGTTCTTC. This translates into CASSHAPLVDRGPNEQFF.